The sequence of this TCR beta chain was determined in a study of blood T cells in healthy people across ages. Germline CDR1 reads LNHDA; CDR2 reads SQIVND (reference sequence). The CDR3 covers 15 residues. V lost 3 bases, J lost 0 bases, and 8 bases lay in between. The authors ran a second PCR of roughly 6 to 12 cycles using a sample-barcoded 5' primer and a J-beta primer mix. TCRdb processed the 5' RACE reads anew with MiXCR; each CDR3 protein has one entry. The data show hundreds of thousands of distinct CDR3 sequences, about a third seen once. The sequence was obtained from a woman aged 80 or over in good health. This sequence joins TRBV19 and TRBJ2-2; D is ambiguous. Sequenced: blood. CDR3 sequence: CASSMGRPNTGELFF. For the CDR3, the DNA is TGTGCCAGTAGTATGGGCAGGCCGAACACCGGGGAGCTGTTTTTT.